This T cell receptor (beta chain) was captured in a study of blood T cell repertoires in COVID-19. The CDR3 contains 15 residues. Germline CDR1 WNHNN, CDR2 SYGVQD (reference sequence). Germline trimming cut 5 bases from V and 4 bases from J; bases unmatched to any gene: 5. Libraries were prepared by immunoSEQ multiplex PCR; TCRdb keeps only in-frame clonotypes and omits some of them. The data hold roughly 330,000 clones, with 89% observed a single time. Specimen: peripheral blood. The rearrangement uses TRBV10-1 and TRBJ2-5; 12 bases are a match to TRBD2. The receptor was derived from a man between 18 and 35 years old who had recovered from COVID-19. The CDR3 bases are TGCGCCAGCAGTCGACTAGCGGGAGAGGGAGAGACCCAGTACTTC. It codes for CASSRLAGEGETQYF.